This entry lists 3 T cell receptor beta chains sequenced from one sample in a study of blood T cell repertoires in COVID-19. Here immunoSEQ multiplex PCR was the method, and the copy in TCRdb shows in-frame clones only, minus some. The sample has 75,000 to 100,000 clones; 87% are singletons. Material: peripheral blood. Receptor source: a woman older than 75 with acute or convalescent COVID-19.

There are a few counts of this clone. The same CDR3 is also encoded by other DNA sequences in this sample. The chain combines TRBV7-2 with TRBJ2-7, with 10 positions matching TRBD2. CDR3 length: 15 amino acids. With V trimmed by 0 bases and J by 6 bases, 5 bases remained unmatched. The germline V gene has CDR1 SGHTA and CDR2 FQGNSA. CDR3 residues: CASSLASSGSTEQYF. CDR3 DNA sequence: TGTGCCAGCAGCTTAGCGTCTAGCGGGAGTACCGAGCAGTACTTC.

This sequence joins TRBV2 and TRBJ1-2; D not resolved. Trimming stripped 5 bases from V and 7 bases from J, with 5 bases between. Germline V CDR1 and CDR2: SNHLY, FYNNEI. This CDR3 contains 10 residues. The CDR3 DNA reads TGTGCCAGCAGTTCGTTTGGCTACACCTTC. It is translated as CASSSFGYTF.

The chain recombines TRBV15 with TRBJ1-1; possible D gene TRBD1, 5 bases. Per the germline V gene, CDR1 is LNHNV and CDR2 is YYDKDF (reference sequence). CDR3 length equals 13 residues. The V and J ends lost 0 bases and 11 bases respectively, with 13 bases between them. CDR3 sequence reads: CATSRDRGSLAFF. The CDR3 nucleotides read TGTGCCACCAGCAGAGATAGGGGCAGCCTGGCTTTCTTT.